A single sample gave rise to the 15 T cell receptor beta chains below, sequenced in a study of blood T cell repertoires in COVID-19. The repertoire was sequenced with immunoSEQ multiplex PCR; TCRdb's copy has only in-frame clones and lacks some. The sample has around 220,000 clones; roughly four fifths are singletons. The sample taken for sequencing was peripheral blood. These receptors were obtained from a woman of 80 years or more with COVID-19, enrolled during active disease.

This sequence joins TRBV30 and TRBJ2-7; 7 bases agree with TRBD2. Germline CDR1 reads GTSNPN; CDR2 reads SVGIG (reference sequence). The CDR3 is 14 amino acids. With V trimmed by 0 bases and J by 6 bases, 8 bases remained unmatched. CDR3 sequence reads: CAWSVLAGDFEQYF. In DNA form, the CDR3 reads TGTGCCTGGAGTGTACTGGCGGGAGACTTCGAGCAGTACTTC.

This chain connects TRBV6-5 to TRBJ1-2, with a possible D match to TRBD1 (5 bases). Germline V CDR1 and CDR2: MNHEY, SVGAGI. The CDR3 extends over 13 amino acids. Between the trimmed V and J ends, which lost 3 bases and 4 bases, there was a span of 9 bases. The CDR3 loop reads CASSYPGFYGYTF. The CDR3 coding sequence is TGTGCCAGCAGTTATCCAGGGTTCTATGGCTACACCTTC.

As DNA, the CDR3 is TGTGCCAGCAGCTTAGCTAGCGGGAGCACAGATACGCAGTATTTT. As protein: CASSLASGSTDTQYF. This rearrangement joins TRBV7-2 to TRBJ2-3; TRBD2 agrees at 7 bases. The CDR3 has 15 amino acids. The germline gives CDR1 SGHTA, CDR2 FQGNSA. Unmatched junction bases numbered 0, after V lost 0 bases and J lost 0 bases.

The rearrangement joins TRBV5-1 to TRBJ2-7, with TRBD2 matching 11 bases. The CDR3 has 15 amino acids. The trim removed 2 bases at V and 1 base at J, leaving 2 bases unmatched. Germline CDR1 SGHRS, CDR2 YFSETQ. The CDR3: CASSFTSGSSYEQYF. The DNA of the CDR3 is TGCGCCAGCAGCTTTACTAGCGGGAGTTCCTACGAGCAGTACTTC.

This clone was detected once. V is TRBV9 and J is TRBJ2-2, with D uncertain. CDR3 length: 11 amino acids. CDR1 is SGDLS, CDR2 YYNGEE, per germline. V was shortened by 3 bases and J by 9 bases, with 6 bases between the two germline ends. CDR3 residues: CASSGSRELFF. For the CDR3, the DNA is TGTGCCAGCAGCGGGAGTAGGGAGCTGTTTTTT.

The rearrangement links TRBV6-5 to TRBJ1-6, with TRBD1 identical over 7 bases. V was pared by 6 bases and J by 5 bases, with 7 bases of the junction left unmatched. CDR1 and CDR2 (germline): MNHEY, SVGAGI. The CDR3 sequence is 15 residues long. CDR3 sequence: CASRQTGNNNSPLHF. DNA of the CDR3: TGTGCCAGCAGACAGACAGGGAATAATAATTCACCCCTCCACTTT.

In the case of this clone: Germline is not matched at one junction end, which may reflect a read error. The CDR3 nucleotides are TGTGCCAGCAGTAATGGGGCTAGCGGGTTCCGACCCCACTTC. Protein sequence: CASSNGASGFRPHF. The chain links TRBV28 to TRBJ2-7; 8 nucleotides agree with TRBD2. Germline-derived CDR1 and CDR2 are MDHEN and SYDVKM. This CDR3 has 14 residues.

The chain recombines TRBV5-1 with TRBJ1-4; 7 nucleotides match TRBD1. Germline V CDR1 and CDR2: SGHRS, YFSETQ. CDR3 length: 15 amino acids. V was pared by 3 bases and J by 4 bases, with 6 bases of the junction left unmatched. Here the CDR3 reads CASSSTGSGNEKLFF. In DNA, the CDR3 is TGCGCCAGCAGCTCGACAGGGTCTGGTAATGAAAAACTGTTTTTT.

This chain joins TRBV19 and TRBJ2-3, with 7 bases aligning to TRBD1. The CDR3 runs 19 residues. With 4 bases clipped from V and 1 base from J, the junction kept 17 bases outside the gene matches. In germline, CDR1 is LNHDA, CDR2 SQIVND (reference sequence). In nucleotides, the CDR3 is TGTGCCAGTAGTAAGAACCCTCTACTCGACAGGGTGGGCACAGATACGCAGTATTTT. The encoded protein is CASSKNPLLDRVGTDTQYF.

The V call is TRBV30, the J call TRBJ1-6, with a tentative D call TRBD1 (6 bases). This CDR3 spans 14 amino acids. From germline, CDR1 is GTSNPN and CDR2 SVGIG (reference sequence). With 8 bases removed from V and 9 bases from J, the gap between germline ends came to 20 bases. As DNA, the CDR3 is TGTGCCAGCAACAGGGTCGGGTCTGGTTCACCCCTCCACTTT. Protein sequence: CASNRVGSGSPLHF.

This sequence joins TRBV6-5 and TRBJ2-3; 7 bases are shared with TRBD1. With 5 bases clipped from V and 1 base from J, the junction kept 3 bases outside the gene matches. From germline, CDR1 is MNHEY and CDR2 SVGAGI. CDR3 length: 14 residues. CDR3 protein: CASSPGQRTDTQYF. CDR3 nucleotides: TGTGCCAGCAGTCCGGGACAGCGCACAGATACGCAGTATTTT.

V is TRBV12-3 or TRBV12-4 and J is TRBJ2-7; no definite D call. Trimming removed 6 bases from V and 5 bases from J, with 11 bases in between. This CDR3 has 12 amino acids. Written as DNA, the CDR3 is TGTGCCAGCAGCCACACACGCAACGAGCAGTACTTC. Its protein product is CASSHTRNEQYF.

The V call is TRBV10-3, the J call TRBJ2-1; TRBD2 might be the D (6 bases). The germline gives CDR1 ENHRY, CDR2 SYGVKD. Trimming stripped 0 bases from V and 6 bases from J, with 6 bases between. The CDR3 is made up of 13 amino acids. CDR3 DNA sequence: TGTGCCATCAGTGAGTCGGGGGGCAATGAGCAGTTCTTC. Translated, it gives CAISESGGNEQFF.

CDR3 sequence reads: CASSIGQGINYGYTF. The CDR3 DNA follows: TGTGCCAGTAGTATAGGGCAGGGCATAAACTATGGCTACACCTTC. The chain recombines TRBV19 with TRBJ1-2; possibly TRBD1 for D (5 bases). The CDR3 is 15 amino acids. CDR1 is LNHDA and CDR2 is SQIVND in the germline V gene (reference sequence). Trimming took 1 base from V and 2 from J, leaving 11 bases between them.

This clone has only a few counts. The CDR3 is CASSEMGPNQPQHF. CDR3 nucleotides: TGTGCCAGCAGTGAAATGGGGCCCAATCAGCCCCAGCATTTT. This chain uses TRBV2 with TRBJ1-5; the D gene is possibly TRBD1 (5 bases). The CDR3 extends over 14 amino acids. Germline V gives CDR1 SNHLY, CDR2 FYNNEI. V lost 2 bases and J lost 3, with 8 bases in between. The full variable domain, with the rest looked up from reference TRBV2 and TRBJ1-5, is EPEVTQTPSHQVTQMGQEVILRCVPISNHLYFYWYRQILGQKVEFLVSFYNNEISEKSEIFDDQFSVERPDGSNFTLKIRSTKLEDSAMYFCASSEMGPNQPQHFGDGTRLSIL.